The 20 T cell receptor beta chains below were found in one sample sequenced in a study of CD8 T cells in Susac syndrome. RNA in amounts of roughly 0.5 to 1 ug was reverse transcribed with random hexamers. One entry per CDR3 protein, called by TCRdb with MiXCR from the immunoSEQ multiplex PCR reads. The sample consists of some 99,000 distinct CDR3 sequences, around 97% of them appearing once. Sequencing was carried out using CD4+ T cells from PBMCs. These receptors came from a human donor in good health.

The rearrangement links TRBV4-1 to TRBJ1-2; D is unresolved. There are 14 residues in the CDR3. Trimming pared 4 bases from V and 4 bases from J, leaving 13 bases between. The germline CDR1 and CDR2 sequences are MGHRA and YSYEKL. The CDR3 nucleotides are TGCGCCAGCAGCCGAAGCTCTAGAGCCTATGGCTACACCTTC. This gives the protein CASSRSSRAYGYTF.

CDR3 sequence reads: CASSLATSGSVYEQYF. The DNA of the CDR3 is TGTGCCAGCAGCTTAGCGACCAGCGGGAGTGTCTACGAGCAGTACTTC. V and J are TRBV7-2 and TRBJ2-7; 8 nucleotides agree with TRBD2. The CDR3 is 16 amino acids. With V trimmed by 0 bases and J by 3 bases, 7 bases remained unmatched. Germline loops: CDR1 SGHTA, CDR2 FQGNSA.

The chain joins TRBV5-1 to TRBJ2-5; D not certain. This CDR3 spans 15 amino acids. Germline V lookup: CDR1 SGHRS, CDR2 YFSETQ. V lost 6 bases, J lost 0 bases, and 15 bases lay in between. CDR3 loop: CASTSSDAYQETQYF. The DNA for the CDR3 is TGCGCCAGCACCTCATCAGACGCGTACCAAGAGACCCAGTACTTC.

The chain couples TRBV5-6 to TRBJ2-7, with D possibly being TRBD1 (6 bases). The CDR3 sequence is 16 residues long. The germline V gene has CDR1 SGHDT and CDR2 YYEEEE. V lost 3 bases, J lost 6 bases, and 22 bases lay in between. The CDR3 DNA reads TGTGCCAGCAGCTCGACTTTGGACAGTTTACTAGGCGAGCAGTACTTC. Its translation: CASSSTLDSLLGEQYF.

V gene TRBV5-1 combines with J gene TRBJ2-6; possibly TRBD1 for D (6 bases). Germline-derived CDR1 and CDR2 are SGHRS and YFSETQ. The CDR3 totals 15 residues. With 4 bases removed from V and 3 bases from J, the gap between germline ends came to 11 bases. Here the CDR3 reads CASSRTGIGANVLTF. The CDR3 DNA reads TGCGCCAGCAGCCGTACAGGGATTGGGGCCAACGTCCTGACTTTC. The entire variable domain, with the rest obtained from reference TRBV5-1 and TRBJ2-6, is as follows: KAGVTQTPRYLIKTRGQQVTLSCSPISGHRSVSWYQQTPGQGLQFLFEYFSETQRNKGNFPGRFSGRQFSNSRSEMNVSTLELGDSALYLCASSRTGIGANVLTFGAGSRLTVL.

For this clonotype: The junction shows a germline mismatch at one end, possibly a read error. The J gene is TRBJ2-1, the V gene TRBV5-4; TRBD2 matches 8 bases. The CDR3 consists of 15 residues. Germline V gene data show CDR1 as SGHNT and CDR2 as YYREEE (reference sequence). The CDR3 sequence: CASSRGGGDANEQFF. As DNA, the CDR3 is TGCGCCAGCAGCCGGGGGGGAGGGGACGCAAATGAGCAGTTCTTC. Together with reference TRBV5-4 and TRBJ2-1, the CDR3 gives the full variable domain: ETGVTQSPTHLIKTRGQQVTLRCSSQSGHNTVSWYQQALGQGPQFIFQYYREEENGRGNFPPRFSGLQFPNYSSELNVNALELDDSALYLCASSRGGGDANEQFFGPGTRLTVL.

The rearrangement links TRBV18 to TRBJ1-1, with a tentative D call TRBD1 (5 bases). V was shortened by 3 bases and J by 3 bases, with 11 bases between the two germline ends. The CDR3 sequence is 14 residues long. Germline V gives CDR1 KGHSH, CDR2 LQKENI. The CDR3 sequence: CASSPRDRDTEAFF. The CDR3 bases are TGTGCCAGCTCACCCAGGGATCGGGACACTGAAGCTTTCTTT.

This clonotype showed up just once. The rearrangement uses TRBV11-2 and TRBJ2-4; 7 bases agree with TRBD1. The CDR3 runs 15 residues. In germline, CDR1 is SGHAT, CDR2 FQNNGV. V shed 5 bases, J shed 0 bases, and the junction held 4 bases outside the gene matches. CDR3: CASSQGDIAKNIQYF. In nucleotides, the CDR3 is TGTGCCAGCAGCCAGGGGGACATAGCCAAAAACATTCAGTACTTC.

This chain joins TRBV27 and TRBJ1-4, with 7 bases lining up with TRBD1. Germline CDR1 reads MNHEY; CDR2 reads SMNVEV (reference sequence). After removal of 8 bases from V and 5 bases from J, the junction contained 8 bases not matched to a gene. This CDR3 has 14 residues. The CDR3 nucleotides read TGTGCCAGCGGAAGTCAGACAGGGAATGAAAAACTGTTTTTT. As protein: CASGSQTGNEKLFF.

This chain joins TRBV3-1 and TRBJ1-6, with 8 bases that match TRBD1. Unmatched junction bases numbered 8, after V lost 1 base and J lost 9 bases. The CDR3 is made up of 16 amino acids. Germline V gives CDR1 LGHDT, CDR2 YNNKEL (reference sequence). The CDR3 region has the DNA TGTGCCAGCAGCCAAGGGTCGCAGGGGGCTGCTTCACCCCTCCACTTT. Its protein product is CASSQGSQGAASPLHF.

The chain couples TRBV29-1 to TRBJ2-7; no clear D gene. The CDR3 is 12 residues long. Germline values: CDR1 SQVTM, CDR2 ANQGSEA. V was trimmed by 5 bases and J by 6 bases, leaving 14 bases between them. CDR3 loop: CSVLGRIGEQYF. In DNA, the CDR3 is TGCAGCGTTTTGGGCAGAATAGGCGAGCAGTACTTC.

The chain links TRBV20-1 to TRBJ2-2; a possible D gene is TRBD2 (5 bases). V lost 3 bases and J lost 5, with 7 bases in between. This CDR3 is 12 amino acids long. Germline assignment: CDR1 DFQATT and CDR2 SNEGSKA (reference sequence). This CDR3 reads CSARRVTGELFF. CDR3 DNA: TGCAGTGCTAGGAGGGTGACCGGGGAGCTGTTTTTT.

J is TRBJ2-2 and V is TRBV20-1, with 7 bases matching TRBD1. V was pared by 3 bases and J by 7 bases, with 5 bases of the junction left unmatched. The CDR3 runs 13 residues. The germline V gene has CDR1 DFQATT and CDR2 SNEGSKA (reference sequence). For the CDR3, the DNA is TGCAGTGCTAGGGCGACAGGGTTCGGGGAGCTGTTTTTT. Protein: CSARATGFGELFF.

This clonotype was found once. J is TRBJ2-7 and V is TRBV7-2; either TRBD1 or TRBD2 may fit D (5 bases each). CDR3 length: 16 amino acids. Germline values: CDR1 SGHTA, CDR2 FQGNSA. V was trimmed by 0 bases and J by 3 bases, leaving 15 bases between them. The CDR3 spells CASSLAAGTLHYEQYF. The CDR3 DNA reads TGTGCCAGCAGCTTAGCGGCTGGGACCCTCCACTACGAGCAGTACTTC. Full variable domain (rest looked up from reference TRBV7-2 and TRBJ2-7): GAGVSQSPSNKVTEKGKDVELRCDPISGHTALYWYRQSLGQGLEFLIYFQGNSAPDKSGLPSDRFSAERTGGSVSTLTIQRTQQEDSAVYLCASSLAAGTLHYEQYFGPGTRLTVT.

V is TRBV6-5 and J is TRBJ1-6; 8 nucleotides align to TRBD1. The CDR3 has 15 amino acids. The germline CDR1 and CDR2 sequences are MNHEY and SVGAGI. After removal of 6 bases from V and 10 bases from J, the junction contained 11 bases not matched to a gene. The CDR3 spells CASRPPGGGWSPLHF. The CDR3 DNA follows: TGTGCCAGCAGACCCCCAGGGGGCGGGTGGTCACCCCTCCACTTT.

The CDR3, as DNA: TGTGCCAGCAGCCAAGATAAAGAGAATTACCTCCCACATGAAAAACTGTTTTTT. Protein: CASSQDKENYLPHEKLFF. The J gene is TRBJ1-4, the V gene TRBV3-1, with D unclear. The CDR3 sequence is 18 residues long. Germline assignment: CDR1 LGHDT and CDR2 YNNKEL (reference sequence). V was shortened by 0 bases and J by 6 bases, with 20 bases between the two germline ends. Using reference TRBV3-1 and TRBJ1-4 for the parts outside the CDR3, the full variable domain is DTAVSQTPKYLVTQMGNDKSIKCEQNLGHDTMYWYKQDSKKFLKIMFSYNNKELIINETVPNRFSPKSPDKAHLNLHINSLELGDSAVYFCASSQDKENYLPHEKLFFGSGTQLSVL.

This clonotype was observed once. Sequence at one end of the junction differs from germline and may be a read error. The chain couples TRBV6-1 to TRBJ2-6; D perhaps matches TRBD1 (6 bases). This CDR3 contains 17 residues. Per the germline V gene, CDR1 is MNHNS and CDR2 is SASEGT. The CDR3 sequence is CASSKAGVYSGANVLTF. CDR3 nucleotide sequence: TGTGCCAGCAGTAAAGCAGGGGTATACTCTGGGGCCAACGTCCTGACTTTC.

The chain couples TRBV12-3 or TRBV12-4 to TRBJ2-5, with 9 bases aligning to TRBD1. V shed 2 bases and J 5 bases; nucleotides not matched to a gene: 9. This CDR3 region has 16 residues. CDR3 coding DNA: TGTGCCAGCAGTTTACGTGGACAGGGGTTATTCGAGACCCAGTACTTC. Translation: CASSLRGQGLFETQYF.

The chain joins TRBV3-1 to TRBJ1-4; 8 nucleotides align to TRBD1. The CDR3 covers 14 residues. Germline CDR1 and CDR2: LGHDT and YNNKEL (reference sequence). The trim removed 6 bases at V and 7 bases at J, leaving 7 bases unmatched. The DNA for the CDR3 is TGTGCCAGCAGTCTGGACAGGGCCAGTGAAAAACTGTTTTTT. Translation gives CASSLDRASEKLFF.

The chain couples TRBV4-2 to TRBJ1-2; 10 nucleotides match TRBD1. This CDR3 is 16 amino acids long. CDR1 is LGHNA and CDR2 is YNFKEQ in the germline V gene. Unmatched junction bases numbered 6, after V lost 1 base and J lost 4 bases. This chain's CDR3 is CASSQVGTGDVYGYTF. The CDR3 nucleotides are TGTGCCAGCAGCCAAGTGGGGACAGGGGATGTCTATGGCTACACCTTC.